The 27 T cell receptor beta chains given below trace back to one sample, sequenced in a study of blood T cell repertoires in COVID-19. Using immunoSEQ multiplex PCR, the repertoire was profiled, and TCRdb retains in-frame clones only, with some absent. This table has tens of thousands of clones, around three quarters appearing once. The sequencing sample was made of peripheral blood. The receptors were sampled from a human donor in a cohort sampled during active COVID-19.

V and J are TRBV7-2 and TRBJ1-6; D is ambiguous. Germline CDR1 is SGHTA and CDR2 is FQGNSA. With 1 base removed from V and 10 bases from J, the gap between germline ends came to 17 bases. This CDR3 has 16 amino acids. CDR3 bases: TGTGCCAGCAGCTTAGATGTCGCCAGTTCAGGATCACCCCTCCACTTT. Translation gives CASSLDVASSGSPLHF.

The chain employs TRBV6-2 or TRBV6-3 and TRBJ2-2; no clear D. Deletions cut 0 bases from V and 4 bases from J, with 9 bases between. CDR1 is MNHEY, CDR2 SVGEGT, per germline. There are 15 residues in the CDR3. Here the CDR3 reads CASSYSILGTGELFF. The DNA for the CDR3 is TGTGCCAGCAGTTACTCGATACTCGGCACCGGGGAGCTGTTTTTT.

This clone has a count of ten or more. The V gene is TRBV11-2, the J gene TRBJ2-7; D not resolved. The CDR3 sequence is 14 residues long. The germline V and J ends were trimmed by 4 bases and 5 bases, with 15 bases remaining between them. The germline V gene has CDR1 SGHAT and CDR2 FQNNGV. This CDR3 is CASSSLSSVDEQYF. The CDR3 bases are TGTGCCAGCAGCTCCCTATCGTCGGTGGACGAGCAGTACTTC.

Here the CDR3 reads CASSSSGRPSDTGELFF. The CDR3 DNA follows: TGTGCCAGCAGCTCTAGCGGGAGGCCTTCCGACACCGGGGAGCTGTTTTTT. The rearrangement uses TRBV7-2 and TRBJ2-2; 11 bases line up with TRBD2. Germline V gene sequence: CDR1 SGHTA, CDR2 FQGNSA. The CDR3 has 17 amino acids. V lost 4 bases to trimming and J lost 3 bases; unmatched junction nucleotides: 7.

The genes are TRBV14 and TRBJ2-7; 9 positions agree with TRBD1. Trimming cost V 2 bases and J 6 bases; bases outside gene matches: 5. Germline V gene sequence: CDR1 SGHDN, CDR2 FVKESK. This CDR3 is built from 14 residues. CDR3 coding DNA: TGTGCCAGCAGCCAACTACGGACAGGGGCCGAGCAGTACTTC. Translation: CASSQLRTGAEQYF.

J is TRBJ2-3 and V is TRBV19, with TRBD1 identical over 7 bases. CDR3 length: 16 amino acids. V dropped 4 bases and J dropped 8; count of bases not matched to a gene: 15. CDR1 and CDR2 (germline): LNHDA, SQIVND (reference sequence). CDR3 sequence: CASSTRQGKVPGTQYF. CDR3 DNA sequence: TGTGCCAGTAGTACGCGACAGGGAAAGGTCCCGGGTACGCAGTATTTT.

This chain uses TRBV5-1 with TRBJ2-2; TRBD1 might be the D (6 bases). CDR3 size: 15 residues. Germline V lookup: CDR1 SGHRS, CDR2 YFSETQ. Between the trimmed V and J ends, which lost 2 bases and 3 bases, there was a span of 11 bases. The CDR3 here is CASSFRGSDTGELFF. In DNA, the CDR3 is TGCGCCAGCAGCTTCAGGGGATCCGACACCGGGGAGCTGTTTTTT.

V gene TRBV9 combines with J gene TRBJ2-2; D ambiguous. Trimming cost V 0 bases and J 5 bases, with 5 bases left between them. Germline lookup yields CDR1 SGDLS and CDR2 YYNGEE. The CDR3 runs to 13 residues. The CDR3 region is CASSVGGTGELFF. The DNA for the CDR3 is TGTGCCAGCAGCGTAGGCGGAACCGGGGAGCTGTTTTTT.

The rearrangement uses TRBV10-3 and TRBJ2-7; 9 bases fit TRBD2. The length of the CDR3 is 14 residues. V was clipped by 6 bases and J by 0 bases; unmatched bases: 3. CDR1 and CDR2 (germline): ENHRY, SYGVKD. CDR3: CAIRASGNSYEQYF. CDR3 nucleotides: TGTGCCATCAGGGCTAGCGGGAACTCCTACGAGCAGTACTTC.

The rearrangement joins TRBV7-9 to TRBJ2-3; 8 nucleotides match TRBD2. This CDR3 is 15 amino acids long. V trimming: 2 bases; J trimming: 1 base; junction bases outside the gene matches: 2. Germline V gene lookup returns CDR1 SEHNR and CDR2 FQNEAQ (reference sequence). The CDR3 coding sequence is TGTGCCAGCAGCTTAACGACTAGCGGCACAGATACGCAGTATTTT. Protein sequence: CASSLTTSGTDTQYF.

This chain connects TRBV5-6 to TRBJ2-1, with 9 bases that match TRBD1. CDR1 and CDR2 from the germline V gene are SGHDT and YYEEEE. The CDR3 length is 16 residues. V dropped 4 bases and J dropped 5; count of bases not matched to a gene: 10. The CDR3 region has the DNA TGTGCCAGCAGCCTCTACAGGGGGCAAGTGGACAATGAGCAGTTCTTC. Protein product: CASSLYRGQVDNEQFF.

J is TRBJ1-6 and V is TRBV28, with 7 nucleotides matching TRBD1. Germline assignment: CDR1 MDHEN and CDR2 SYDVKM. The CDR3 has 17 amino acids. V lost 2 bases and J lost 5; bases outside the gene matches: 9. The CDR3 coding sequence is TGTGCCAGCAGTTTACGACACGGGACAGTAAATAATTCACCCCTCCACTTT. Translating gives CASSLRHGTVNNSPLHF.

There are many counts of this clone. J is TRBJ2-1 and V is TRBV7-9; D might be TRBD2 (6 bases). Germline V gene sequence: CDR1 SEHNR, CDR2 FQNEAQ (reference sequence). The CDR3 is 13 amino acids. The V and J ends lost 4 bases and 5 bases respectively, with 9 bases between them. The CDR3 coding sequence is TGTGCCAGCAGCTCGGGACTTAACAATGAGCAGTTCTTC. Translated, it gives CASSSGLNNEQFF. The whole variable domain, remainder taken from reference TRBV7-9 and TRBJ2-1, is DTGVSQNPRHKITKRGQNVTFRCDPISEHNRLYWYRQTLGQGPEFLTYFQNEAQLEKSRLLSDRFSAERPKGSFSTLEIQRTEQGDSAMYLCASSSGLNNEQFFGPGTRLTVL.

This rearrangement joins TRBV2 to TRBJ1-6; possible D gene TRBD1, 5 bases. Deletions cut 6 bases from V and 10 bases from J, with 16 bases between. The CDR3 contains 14 residues. Germline CDR1 and CDR2: SNHLY and FYNNEI. This CDR3 is CASRGGGQGSPLHF. The DNA for the CDR3 is TGTGCCAGCAGGGGCGGAGGGCAGGGATCACCCCTCCACTTT.

The chain joins TRBV19 to TRBJ2-1, with a tentative D call TRBD1 (6 bases). The length of the CDR3 is 13 residues. The V gene's germline CDR1 is LNHDA and CDR2 SQIVND (reference sequence). Trimming cost V 0 bases and J 9 bases, with 9 bases left between them. In DNA form, the CDR3 reads TGTGCCAGTAGTATAGACAGGGGTGGTGAGCAGTTCTTC. Amino acid sequence: CASSIDRGGEQFF.

This clone has more than one count but fewer than ten. The V and J genes are TRBV28 and TRBJ1-2; D is uncertain. The V gene lost 2 bases and the J gene lost 5 bases, with 6 bases spanning the gap. The CDR3 extends over 12 amino acids. Looked up from germline, CDR1 is MDHEN and CDR2 is SYDVKM. The CDR3 coding sequence is TGTGCCAGCAGTTTAGGGCAGTATGGCTACACCTTC. It yields the protein CASSLGQYGYTF.

V and J are TRBV5-1 and TRBJ2-3; 7 bases line up with TRBD2. CDR1 SGHRS and CDR2 YFSETQ come from the germline V gene. This CDR3 is 18 amino acids long. V shed 3 bases and J 0 bases; nucleotides not matched to a gene: 13. The CDR3 DNA sequence: TGCGCCAGCAGCTCACTACCCCCTAGCGGTCAAAGCACAGATACGCAGTATTTT. Its protein product is CASSSLPPSGQSTDTQYF. The whole variable domain, remainder taken from reference TRBV5-1 and TRBJ2-3, is KAGVTQTPRYLIKTRGQQVTLSCSPISGHRSVSWYQQTPGQGLQFLFEYFSETQRNKGNFPGRFSGRQFSNSRSEMNVSTLELGDSALYLCASSSLPPSGQSTDTQYFGPGTRLTVL.

The V and J genes are TRBV6-5 and TRBJ1-2, with TRBD1 matching over 8 bases. Losses at the gene ends were 6 bases for V and 4 bases for J; bases not matched to a gene: 4. The germline gives CDR1 MNHEY, CDR2 SVGAGI. The CDR3 loop spans 13 amino acids. In DNA form, the CDR3 reads TGTGCCAGCAGCTACGACAGGGGCTATGGCTACACCTTC. Its protein is CASSYDRGYGYTF.

In its sample, this clone was seen a few times. The CDR3, as DNA: TGTGCCAGCAGACCCGGGACTAGCGGGAGTAATAGGCATACGCAGTATTTT. Protein sequence: CASRPGTSGSNRHTQYF. V is TRBV28 and J is TRBJ2-3; 14 positions agree with TRBD2. Germline V CDR1 and CDR2: MDHEN, SYDVKM. J gave up 7 bases and V 6 bases, and 12 bases lay outside the gene matches. CDR3 length equals 17 residues.

The chain is built from TRBV5-1 and TRBJ2-3; tentative D call: TRBD1 (5 bases). The CDR3 sequence is 14 residues long. Trimming took 0 bases from V and 3 from J, leaving 8 bases between them. Germline V lookup: CDR1 SGHRS, CDR2 YFSETQ. Here the CDR3 reads CASSLGPGTDTQYF. CDR3 nucleotide sequence: TGCGCCAGCAGCTTGGGACCAGGGACAGATACGCAGTATTTT. The complete variable domain, with remaining parts taken from reference TRBV5-1 and TRBJ2-3, reads KAGVTQTPRYLIKTRGQQVTLSCSPISGHRSVSWYQQTPGQGLQFLFEYFSETQRNKGNFPGRFSGRQFSNSRSEMNVSTLELGDSALYLCASSLGPGTDTQYFGPGTRLTVL.

This sequence joins TRBV11-3 and TRBJ2-3; 7 nucleotides line up with TRBD2. V gave up 9 bases and J gave up 4 bases; unmatched junction bases: 16. From germline, CDR1 is SGHNT and CDR2 YENEEA. The CDR3 loop spans 16 amino acids. This CDR3 reads CARFLSRRERPDTQYF. The CDR3 DNA sequence: TGTGCCAGGTTCCTCTCCCGGCGGGAGAGGCCAGATACGCAGTATTTT. The variable domain in full, with the rest retrieved from reference TRBV11-3 and TRBJ2-3, is EAGVVQSPRYKIIEKKQPVAFWCNPISGHNTLYWYLQNLGQGPELLIRYENEEAVDDSQLPKDRFSAERLKGVDSTLKIQPAELGDSAVYLCARFLSRRERPDTQYFGPGTRLTVL.

The V gene is TRBV5-1, the J gene TRBJ2-5; D gene unclear. The V gene lost 1 base and the J gene lost 3 bases, with 10 bases spanning the gap. Germline values: CDR1 SGHRS, CDR2 YFSETQ. The CDR3 runs 14 residues. The CDR3 is CASSLSGEKETQYF. As DNA, the CDR3 is TGCGCCAGCAGCTTGTCCGGAGAAAAAGAGACCCAGTACTTC.

The chain carries TRBV20-1 and TRBJ2-3; D is possibly TRBD1 (8 bases). The germline gives CDR1 DFQATT, CDR2 SNEGSKA (reference sequence). The CDR3 has 15 amino acids. Trimming stripped 3 bases from V and 1 base from J, with 14 bases between. The CDR3 DNA reads TGCAGTGCTAGTCGAACAGGGGGGGGCACAGATACGCAGTATTTT. Translated, it gives CSASRTGGGTDTQYF.

The rearrangement uses TRBV30 and TRBJ2-6, with D tentatively TRBD1 (6 bases). This CDR3 spans 15 amino acids. Germline CDR1 and CDR2: GTSNPN and SVGIG (reference sequence). The ends were cut back, 0 bases at V and 2 bases at J, with 8 bases in the middle. CDR3 in DNA: TGTGCCTGGAGTGTCTACAGGGCTGGGGCCAACGTCCTGACTTTC. Translated: CAWSVYRAGANVLTF.

This clone was seen repeatedly, ten times or more. The chain is built from TRBV28 and TRBJ1-5; 8 nucleotides align to TRBD1. Germline CDR1 is MDHEN and CDR2 is SYDVKM. Germline trimming cut 1 base from V and 4 bases from J; bases unmatched to any gene: 6. The CDR3 covers 16 residues. This CDR3 is CASSLSRTGRNQPQHF. CDR3 coding DNA: TGTGCCAGCAGTTTATCCCGGACAGGGAGAAATCAGCCCCAGCATTTT.

The table lists this clone with a count of one. The chain couples TRBV7-2 to TRBJ2-5; 10 positions match TRBD1. Germline CDR1 reads SGHTA; CDR2 reads FQGNSA. The V segment lost 0 bases and the J segment 5 bases; nucleotides outside the gene matches: 6. The CDR3 consists of 16 residues. The CDR3 nucleotides are TGTGCCAGCAGCTTAGCAGGGACAGGGGCTCGGGAGACCCAGTACTTC. Protein: CASSLAGTGARETQYF.

The V call is TRBV7-2, the J call TRBJ2-3; TRBD1 is a possible D gene (5 bases). The V end was cut by 0 bases, the J end by 5 bases, with 9 bases between. Germline loops: CDR1 SGHTA, CDR2 FQGNSA. This CDR3 region has 14 residues. The DNA of the CDR3 is TGTGCCAGCAGCTTAGCCAGGGTTGGAGATACGCAGTATTTT. Encoded protein: CASSLARVGDTQYF.